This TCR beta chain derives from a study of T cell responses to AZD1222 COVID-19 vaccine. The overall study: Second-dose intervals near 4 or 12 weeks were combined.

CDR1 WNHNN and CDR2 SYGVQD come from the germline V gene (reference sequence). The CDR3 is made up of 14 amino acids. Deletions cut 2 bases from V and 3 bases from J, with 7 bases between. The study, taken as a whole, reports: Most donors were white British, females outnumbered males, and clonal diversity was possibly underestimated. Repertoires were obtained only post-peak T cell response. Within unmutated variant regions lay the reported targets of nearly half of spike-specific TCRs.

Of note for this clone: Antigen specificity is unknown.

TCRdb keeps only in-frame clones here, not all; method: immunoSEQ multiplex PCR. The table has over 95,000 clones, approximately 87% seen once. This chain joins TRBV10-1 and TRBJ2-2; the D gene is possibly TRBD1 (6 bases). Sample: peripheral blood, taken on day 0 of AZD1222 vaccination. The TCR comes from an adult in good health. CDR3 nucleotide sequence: TGCGCCAGCAGTGAGGGGGGCGACACCGGGGAGCTGTTTTTT. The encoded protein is CASSEGGDTGELFF.